This passage covers 28 T cell receptor beta chains from one sample sequenced in a study of CD8+CD57+ T cells in acquired aplastic anemia. TCR beta VDJ and CDR3 were profiled, and genomic DNA was the template. TCRdb reanalysed the reads using MiXCR and keeps one entry per CDR3 protein. The sample holds about 98,000 distinct CDR3 sequences; approximately 73% are singletons and the top ten take approximately 60%. CD8+CD57+ cell expansion, shown by flow cytometry, had occurred in the patients selected for sequencing. The sample was sorted CD4+, CD8+, or CD8+CD57+ T cells (not recorded which) from PBMCs. The origin of the receptors is a human donor with aplastic anemia.

J is TRBJ1-2 and V is TRBV4-1; 7 nucleotides line up with TRBD1. This CDR3 spans 14 amino acids. Germline CDR1 and CDR2: MGHRA and YSYEKL. V lost 1 base and J lost 2; bases outside the gene matches: 1. CDR3 residues: CASSQVQGNYGYTF. CDR3 DNA: TGCGCCAGCAGCCAAGTACAGGGGAACTATGGCTACACCTTC.

This clonotype was seen many times. The chain has TRBV11-2 and TRBJ1-4; no clear D. The germline gives CDR1 SGHAT, CDR2 FQNNGV. The CDR3 is 14 amino acids. Trimming removed 0 bases at V and 8 bases at J, with 10 bases between. The CDR3 coding sequence is TGTGCCAGCAGCTTAGAAGGGCAGTTCGAAAAACTGTTTTTT. Translation gives CASSLEGQFEKLFF. The full variable domain, its missing parts supplied by reference TRBV11-2 and TRBJ1-4, is EAGVAQSPRYKIIEKRQSVAFWCNPISGHATLYWYQQILGQGPKLLIQFQNNGVVDDSQLPKDRFSAERLKGVDSTLKIQPAKLEDSAVYLCASSLEGQFEKLFFGSGTQLSVL.

The chain joins TRBV11-2 to TRBJ2-3, with a tentative D call TRBD2 (6 bases). Germline V gene sequence: CDR1 SGHAT, CDR2 FQNNGV. V lost 1 base to trimming and J lost 6 bases, with 20 bases between them. This CDR3 has 17 residues. Here the CDR3 reads CASSLGFGGAAGDTQYF. As DNA, the CDR3 is TGTGCCAGCAGCTTAGGTTTTGGCGGGGCTGCGGGGGATACGCAGTATTTT. Full variable domain (remainder filled in from reference TRBV11-2 and TRBJ2-3): EAGVAQSPRYKIIEKRQSVAFWCNPISGHATLYWYQQILGQGPKLLIQFQNNGVVDDSQLPKDRFSAERLKGVDSTLKIQPAKLEDSAVYLCASSLGFGGAAGDTQYFGPGTRLTVL.

The rearrangement uses TRBV7-6 and TRBJ1-1, with D possibly being TRBD1 (5 bases). CDR3 length: 14 residues. Germline CDR1 is SGHVS and CDR2 is FNYEAQ. The V end was cut by 5 bases, the J end by 3 bases, with 13 bases between. CDR3 in amino acids: CASSVSGGDTEAFF. The CDR3 DNA is TGTGCCAGCAGCGTATCCGGGGGGGACACTGAAGCTTTCTTT.

V gene TRBV2 combines with J gene TRBJ2-7, with TRBD1 identical over 9 bases. Germline V gene lookup returns CDR1 SNHLY and CDR2 FYNNEI. The CDR3 length is 14 residues. The V and J ends lost 6 bases and 3 bases, in that order; junction bases with no gene match: 6. Here the CDR3 reads CASSSSTGGYEQYF. The CDR3 DNA sequence: TGTGCCAGCAGCTCCTCGACAGGGGGCTACGAGCAGTACTTC.

This clonotype has just one count. The genes are TRBV19 and TRBJ1-5; D unclear. Trimming took 2 bases from V and 0 from J, leaving 5 bases between them. The CDR3 has 14 residues. Germline V gene sequence: CDR1 LNHDA, CDR2 SQIVND (reference sequence). The CDR3 coding sequence is TGTGCCAGTAGTATAAGGAGTAGCAATCAGCCCCAGCATTTT. It codes for CASSIRSSNQPQHF. The complete variable domain, with remaining parts taken from reference TRBV19 and TRBJ1-5, reads DGGITQSPKYLFRKEGQNVTLSCEQNLNHDAMYWYRQDPGQGLRLIYYSQIVNDFQKGDIAEGYSVSREKKESFPLTVTSAQKNPTAFYLCASSIRSSNQPQHFGDGTRLSIL.

V usage is TRBV20-1 and J usage is TRBJ2-1; TRBD2 aligns across 8 bases. CDR3 length: 16 residues. Looked up from germline, CDR1 is DFQATT and CDR2 is SNEGSKA (reference sequence). V lost 6 bases, J lost 0 bases, and 10 bases stayed unmatched. In DNA form, the CDR3 reads TGCAGTGCCCCTACCGAAGCGGGAGCCTCCTACAATGAGCAGTTCTTC. Residues: CSAPTEAGASYNEQFF.

In its sample, this clonotype was seen a few times. This sequence joins TRBV2 and TRBJ2-3, with D perhaps matching TRBD1 (5 bases). There are 15 residues in the CDR3. Between the trimmed V and J ends, which lost 5 bases and 0 bases, there was a span of 12 bases. CDR1 is SNHLY and CDR2 is FYNNEI in the germline V gene. CDR3: CASSSQGTSTDTQYF. DNA for the CDR3: TGTGCCAGCAGTTCGCAGGGAACGAGCACAGATACGCAGTATTTT.

Note on this clonotype: Because it lacks the conserved phenylalanine or tryptophan at the end, this CDR3 is likely a read error. The V call is TRBV12-3 or TRBV12-4, the J call TRBJ2-2; D not resolved. The CDR3 covers 17 residues. Trimming took 5 bases from V and 1 from J, leaving 17 bases between them. The CDR3 sequence is CASSPPGEYRNTGELFC. CDR3 DNA sequence: TGTGCCAGCAGTCCGCCTGGGGAATACCGGAACACCGGGGAGCTGTTTTGT.

In DNA, the CDR3 is TGTGCCAGCTCACCACTACAGGGGGCTGGTGCAGATACGCAGTATTTT. It translates to CASSPLQGAGADTQYF. V and J are TRBV18 and TRBJ2-3; 9 bases fit TRBD1. Trimming cost V 1 base and J 4 bases; bases outside gene matches: 6. The germline gives CDR1 KGHSH, CDR2 LQKENI. The CDR3 is made up of 16 amino acids.

This clonotype was counted only a few times. The gene calls are TRBV15 and TRBJ2-1; no clear D. Trimming left V 3 bases short and J 4 bases short, with 7 bases between. Germline assignment: CDR1 LNHNV and CDR2 YYDKDF (reference sequence). The CDR3 extends over 13 amino acids. The CDR3: CATSRETYNEQFF. CDR3 nucleotides: TGTGCCACCAGCAGGGAGACGTACAATGAGCAGTTCTTC.

This clonotype was observed many times. A single base separates this from a much larger clone, so it may be a read error. The rearrangement uses TRBV5-1 and TRBJ2-7; unclear D gene. Germline assignment: CDR1 SGHRS and CDR2 YFSETQ. The CDR3 has 14 amino acids. CDR3 residues: CASSLAGGTYGQYF. Written as DNA, the CDR3 is TGCGCCAGCAGCTTGGCTGGCGGAACCTACGGGCAGTACTTC. Complete variable domain (other parts from reference TRBV5-1 and TRBJ2-7): KAGVTQTPRYLIKTRGQQVTLSCSPISGHRSVSWYQQTPGQGLQFLFEYFSETQRNKGNFPGRFSGRQFSNSRSEMNVSTLELGDSALYLCASSLAGGTYGQYFGPGTRLTVT.

This clonotype was detected only a few times. The junction differs from germline at one of its ends, possibly a read error. The chain's CDR3 is CATSDGGSENLFF. Here the CDR3 DNA reads TGTGCCACCAGTGATGGAGGATCTGAAAATCTGTTTTTT. The chain joins TRBV24-1 to TRBJ1-4; D is undetermined. CDR1 and CDR2 from the germline V gene are KGHDR and SFDVKD. The CDR3 contains 13 residues.

CDR3 sequence: CASSLQATPGTGELFF. CDR3 DNA: TGTGCCAGCAGCTTACAGGCCACCCCGGGGACCGGGGAGCTGTTTTTT. The gene calls are TRBV7-3 and TRBJ2-2, with a tentative D call TRBD2 (5 bases). CDR3 length: 16 amino acids. In germline, CDR1 is SGHTA, CDR2 FQGTGA. Trimming took off 2 bases at V and 5 bases at J, with 15 bases between the two ends.

Here the CDR3 DNA reads TGTGCCAGTAGTATCGGCGGCACCACAGATACGCAGTATTTT. Its protein is CASSIGGTTDTQYF. The chain joins TRBV19 to TRBJ2-3; no firm D call. In germline, CDR1 is LNHDA, CDR2 SQIVND (reference sequence). The CDR3 consists of 14 residues. The V and J ends lost 3 bases and 2 bases respectively, with 9 bases between them. Variable domain in full (rest from reference TRBV19 and TRBJ2-3): DGGITQSPKYLFRKEGQNVTLSCEQNLNHDAMYWYRQDPGQGLRLIYYSQIVNDFQKGDIAEGYSVSREKKESFPLTVTSAQKNPTAFYLCASSIGGTTDTQYFGPGTRLTVL.

Turning to this clonotype: This may be a read error: a much more frequent sequence differs by one nucleotide. Likely a read error: the CDR3 ends without its conserved phenylalanine or tryptophan. The chain employs TRBV25-1 and TRBJ1-2; D remains ambiguous. The CDR3 length is 16 residues. Trimming pared 8 bases from V and 3 bases from J, leaving 22 bases between. Germline CDR1 is MGHDK and CDR2 is SYGVNS. DNA for the CDR3: TGTGCCAGCGCGACTCGCTCGGGTGCGGGGTACTATGGCTACACCCTC. It codes for CASATRSGAGYYGYTL.

This chain links TRBV15 with TRBJ2-2, with D unclear. The V end was cut by 3 bases, the J end by 9 bases, with 8 bases between. The CDR3 has 12 amino acids. From germline, CDR1 is LNHNV and CDR2 YYDKDF (reference sequence). The CDR3 bases are TGTGCCACCAGCAGGACACTCCGGGAGCTGTTTTTT. Protein: CATSRTLRELFF.

This chain joins TRBV18 and TRBJ1-4; D is unclear. The CDR3 has 14 amino acids. Germline V lookup: CDR1 KGHSH, CDR2 LQKENI. The ends were cut back, 2 bases at V and 5 bases at J, with 9 bases in the middle. Here the CDR3 DNA reads TGTGCCAGCTCACCAGGGCGGCGGAATGAAAAACTGTTTTTT. Translation gives CASSPGRRNEKLFF. Full variable domain (missing parts from reference TRBV18 and TRBJ1-4): NAGVMQNPRHLVRRRGQEARLRCSPMKGHSHVYWYRQLPEEGLKFMVYLQKENIIDESGMPKERFSAEFPKEGPSILRIQQVVRGDSAAYFCASSPGRRNEKLFFGSGTQLSVL.

There are a few counts of this clonotype. The rearrangement links TRBV12-3 or TRBV12-4 to TRBJ1-5; the D is unclear. The CDR3 extends over 12 amino acids. Trimming removed 5 bases at V and 3 bases at J, with 5 bases between. CDR3 residues: CASSGSNQPQHF. As DNA, the CDR3 is TGTGCCAGCAGTGGGTCCAATCAGCCCCAGCATTTT.

In this sample, this clonotype turned up a few times. The genes are TRBV10-3 and TRBJ2-2; 16 nucleotides agree with TRBD2. The CDR3 covers 16 residues. CDR1 is ENHRY, CDR2 SYGVKD, per germline. Unmatched junction bases numbered 6, after V lost 8 bases and J lost 6 bases. As DNA, the CDR3 is TGTGCCATCCGGGGACTAGCGGGAGGGTCGCCCGGGGAGCTGTTTTTT. Translating gives CAIRGLAGGSPGELFF.

A word on this clonotype: This likely comes from a read error, as the CDR3 has no conserved phenylalanine or tryptophan at its end. The chain joins TRBV19 to TRBJ2-2, with TRBD2 as a possible D gene (6 bases). The CDR3 consists of 14 residues. CDR1 LNHDA and CDR2 SQIVND come from the germline V gene (reference sequence). V dropped 7 bases and J dropped 2 bases, with 11 bases sitting between them. DNA of the CDR3: TGTGCCAGTATGGGGAGGCAAAACACCGGGGAGCTGTTTCTT. This gives the protein CASMGRQNTGELFL.

The V call is TRBV10-1, the J call TRBJ2-2; TRBD2 is a possible D gene (5 bases). CDR1 and CDR2 (germline): WNHNN, SYGVQD (reference sequence). Trimming stripped 6 bases from V and 7 bases from J, with 15 bases between. The CDR3 is 14 amino acids. CDR3: CASRTTKAGGELFF. CDR3 sequence (DNA): TGCGCCAGCAGGACGACAAAGGCGGGCGGGGAGCTGTTTTTT.

This clonotype occurred many times. One end of the junction is discordant with germline, which a read error may explain. V usage is TRBV29-1 and J usage is TRBJ2-5; 12 bases are a match to TRBD2. The CDR3 has 19 residues. Germline CDR1 and CDR2: SQVTM and ANQGSEA. The CDR3 DNA reads as TGCAGCGTTGAAGAGGGTACCAGGACTAGCGGGACCTCCCAAGAGACCCAGTGCTTC. The encoded protein is CSVEEGTRTSGTSQETQCF. The whole variable domain, remainder taken from reference TRBV29-1 and TRBJ2-5, is SAVISQKPSRDICQRGTSLTIQCQVDSQVTMMFWYRQQPGQSLTLIATANQGSEATYESGFVIDKFPISRPNLTFSTLTVSNMSPEDSSIYLCSVEEGTRTSGTSQETQCFGPGTRLLVL.

This clonotype was recorded only once. The chain links TRBV5-8 to TRBJ2-7; D possibly corresponds to TRBD1 (6 bases). Looked up from germline, CDR1 is SGHTS and CDR2 is YDEGEE. The CDR3 has 14 residues. Trimming removed 4 bases from V and 3 bases from J, with 14 bases in between. The CDR3 DNA follows: TGTGCCAGCAGCGCCTACAGGGTGGACTACGAGCAGTACTTC. It encodes CASSAYRVDYEQYF.

The chain employs TRBV12-3 or TRBV12-4 and TRBJ1-2, with D uncertain. V was trimmed by 5 bases and J by 4 bases, leaving 11 bases between them. The CDR3 runs 13 residues. CDR3 in amino acids: CASSLGNIYGYTF. The CDR3 DNA is TGTGCCAGCAGTCTAGGAAACATCTATGGCTACACCTTC.

This clonotype was counted at least ten times. This sequence joins TRBV6-2 or TRBV6-3 and TRBJ1-1; 8 bases match TRBD1. The CDR3 contains 13 residues. CDR1 is MNHEY, CDR2 SVGEGT, per germline. Trimming took 2 bases from V and 7 from J; bases not matched to a gene: 3. The CDR3 DNA reads TGTGCCAGCAGTTACCAGGGGGCAGTTGAAGCTTTCTTT. Translating gives CASSYQGAVEAFF.

V usage is TRBV11-3 and J usage is TRBJ2-3; D perhaps matches TRBD2 (6 bases). The ends were cut back, 5 bases at V and 2 bases at J, with 11 bases in the middle. The CDR3 sequence is 14 residues long. In germline, CDR1 is SGHNT, CDR2 YENEEA. CDR3: CASSLGGVTDTQYF. In DNA, the CDR3 is TGTGCCAGCAGCCTGGGGGGTGTCACAGATACGCAGTATTTT.

The rearrangement joins TRBV5-1 to TRBJ1-1; D remains ambiguous. From germline, CDR1 is SGHRS and CDR2 YFSETQ. Trimming took off 0 bases at V and 0 bases at J, with 12 bases between the two ends. CDR3 size: 16 residues. CDR3 nucleotide sequence: TGCGCCAGCAGCTTGGCGGTCTCCTCGATGAACACTGAAGCTTTCTTT. Its protein is CASSLAVSSMNTEAFF.